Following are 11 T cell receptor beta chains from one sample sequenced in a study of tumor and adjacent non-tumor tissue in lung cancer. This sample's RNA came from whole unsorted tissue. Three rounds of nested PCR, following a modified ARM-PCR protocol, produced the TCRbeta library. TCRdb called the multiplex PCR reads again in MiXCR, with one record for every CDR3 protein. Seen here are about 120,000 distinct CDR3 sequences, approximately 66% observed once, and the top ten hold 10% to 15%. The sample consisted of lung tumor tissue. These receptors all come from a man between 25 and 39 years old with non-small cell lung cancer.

DNA for the CDR3: TGTGCCAGCATTCAACTGACAGTTTTCTCTGGGGCCAACGTCCTGACTTTC. This sequence encodes CASIQLTVFSGANVLTF. The V call is TRBV6-2 or TRBV6-3, the J call TRBJ2-6, with D possibly being TRBD1 (5 bases). Germline values: CDR1 MNHEY, CDR2 SVGEGT. Trimming removed 7 bases from V and 0 bases from J, with 16 bases in between. This CDR3 contains 17 residues.

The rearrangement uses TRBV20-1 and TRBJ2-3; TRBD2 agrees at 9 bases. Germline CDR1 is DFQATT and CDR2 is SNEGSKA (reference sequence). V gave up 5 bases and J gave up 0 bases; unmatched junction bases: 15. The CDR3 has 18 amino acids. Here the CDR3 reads CSAGVGSGGWKSTDTQYF. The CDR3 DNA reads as TGCAGTGCTGGAGTGGGCAGCGGGGGGTGGAAAAGCACAGATACGCAGTATTTT.

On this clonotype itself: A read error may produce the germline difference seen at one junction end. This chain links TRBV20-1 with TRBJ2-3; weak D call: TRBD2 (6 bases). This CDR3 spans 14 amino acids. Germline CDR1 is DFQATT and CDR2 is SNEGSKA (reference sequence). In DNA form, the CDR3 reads TGTAGTGCTAGGCTAGCGAGTAGCATAGATATGCAGTATTTT. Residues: CSARLASSIDMQYF.

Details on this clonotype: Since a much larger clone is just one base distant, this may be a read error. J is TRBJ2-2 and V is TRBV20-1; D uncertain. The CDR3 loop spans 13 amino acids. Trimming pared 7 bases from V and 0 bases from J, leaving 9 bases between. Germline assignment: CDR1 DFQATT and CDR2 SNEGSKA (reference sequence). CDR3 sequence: CSVSSANTGELFF. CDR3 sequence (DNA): TGCAGTGTTAGTTCGGCGAACACCGGGGAGCTGTTTTTT.

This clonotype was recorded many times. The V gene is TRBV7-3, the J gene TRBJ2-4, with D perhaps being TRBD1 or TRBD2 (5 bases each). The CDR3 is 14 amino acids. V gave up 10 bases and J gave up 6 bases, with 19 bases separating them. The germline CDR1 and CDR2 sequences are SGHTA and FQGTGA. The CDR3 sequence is CANERGGWGNIQYF. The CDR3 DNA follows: TGTGCCAATGAGAGGGGTGGATGGGGAAACATTCAGTACTTC.

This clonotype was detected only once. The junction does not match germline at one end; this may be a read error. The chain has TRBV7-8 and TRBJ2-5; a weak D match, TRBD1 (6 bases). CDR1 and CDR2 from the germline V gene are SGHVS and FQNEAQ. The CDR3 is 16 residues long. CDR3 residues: CASSPRVGGAEETQCF. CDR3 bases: TGTGCCAGTAGCCCACGTGTAGGGGGTGCGGAAGAGACCCAGTGCTTC.

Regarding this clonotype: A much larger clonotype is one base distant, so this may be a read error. CDR3 sequence reads: CSARAASGSEGPSEQSF. CDR3 nucleotide sequence: TGCAGTGCTAGGGCCGCTTCGGGATCCGAGGGACCTTCCGAGCAGTCCTTC. The chain combines TRBV20-1 with TRBJ2-7; perhaps D is TRBD1 or TRBD2 (5 bases each). This CDR3 contains 17 residues. Looked up from germline, CDR1 is DFQATT and CDR2 is SNEGSKA (reference sequence).

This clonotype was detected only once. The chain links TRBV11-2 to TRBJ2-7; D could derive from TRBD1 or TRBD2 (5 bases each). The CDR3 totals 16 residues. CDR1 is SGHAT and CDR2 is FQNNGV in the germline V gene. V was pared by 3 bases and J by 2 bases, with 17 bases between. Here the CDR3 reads CASSLEGHGGTYEQYF. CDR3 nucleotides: TGTGCCAGCAGCTTGGAAGGGCATGGGGGAACCTACGAGCAGTACTTC.

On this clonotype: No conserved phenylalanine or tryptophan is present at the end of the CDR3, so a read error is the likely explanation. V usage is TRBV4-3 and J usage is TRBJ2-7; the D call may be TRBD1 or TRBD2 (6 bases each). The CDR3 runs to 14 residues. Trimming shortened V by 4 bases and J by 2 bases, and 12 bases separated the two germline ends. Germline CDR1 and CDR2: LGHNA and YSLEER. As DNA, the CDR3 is TGCGCCAGCAGCCTCTTTGGGGGGCCCTACGAGCAGTACTCC. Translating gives CASSLFGGPYEQYS.

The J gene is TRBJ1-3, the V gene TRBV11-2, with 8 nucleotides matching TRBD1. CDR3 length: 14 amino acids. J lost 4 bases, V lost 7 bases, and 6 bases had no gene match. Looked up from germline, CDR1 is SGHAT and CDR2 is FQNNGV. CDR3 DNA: TGTGCCAGCACCCTCCCAGGGGGCGGAAACACCATATATTTT. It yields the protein CASTLPGGGNTIYF.

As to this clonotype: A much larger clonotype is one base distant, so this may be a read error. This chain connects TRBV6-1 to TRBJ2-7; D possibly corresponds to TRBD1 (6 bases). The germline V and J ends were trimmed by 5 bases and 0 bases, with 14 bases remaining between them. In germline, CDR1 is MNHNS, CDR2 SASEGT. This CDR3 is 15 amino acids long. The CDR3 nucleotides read TGTGCCAGCAGTCCCCGGAGAGGGGGCTCCTACGAGCAGTACTTC. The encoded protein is CASSPRRGGSYEQYF.